Here is one T cell receptor beta chain with its context. Its specificity is not known. CDR1 and CDR2 (germline): LNHDA, SQIVND (reference sequence). The CDR3 covers 17 residues. J gave up 0 bases and V 0 bases, and 7 bases lay outside the gene matches. Selected positively for CCR7 and CD45RO-negative, naive CD8 cells excluded terminally differentiated effector memory CD45RA+ cells. This record belongs to a study of shared clonotypes between healthy human individuals. Generated by immunoSEQ multiplex PCR, the TCRdb table keeps only in-frame clones and is missing some. The repertoire holds roughly 2,000,000 clones, with over 85% as singletons. Notes on the study in general: Rarefaction exposed incomplete sorted-subset sequencing despite large depth. Memory subsets generally showed lower estimated richness than naive subsets.

The chain has TRBV19 and TRBJ1-2; TRBD1 matches 7 bases. The sample consisted of naive CD8+ T cells sorted from blood. The clonotype comes from a man aged 18 to 30 in good health. Here the CDR3 reads CASSIDSRTGANYGYTF. The CDR3 DNA reads as TGTGCCAGTAGTATAGATTCGAGGACAGGAGCTAACTATGGCTACACCTTC.